This T cell receptor (beta chain) was documented in a study of T-cell reconstitution after alpha-beta-depleted transplantation in children. Findings and limits, study-wide: By one year post-transplant, T-cell counts and diversity largely arose from T cells that were newly produced. Several patients had high TCRbeta diversity at day 60; it came from surviving recipient T cells and thymic progenitors. By about two months after transplant, alpha-beta T cells reportedly arose from several hundred graft clones that had expanded.

The TCRbeta library incorporated unique molecular identifiers. TCRdb itself ran the PCR reads through MiXCR, one entry per CDR3 protein. Among approximately 430,000 distinct CDR3 sequences listed, roughly 16% were seen once. Details on this clonotype: Its antigen is as yet unknown.

This CDR3 has 12 amino acids. Germline trimming cut 10 bases from V and 8 bases from J; bases unmatched to any gene: 9. The chain couples TRBV12-3 or TRBV12-4 to TRBJ1-2; TRBD1 aligns across 8 bases. The sequenced sample was PBMCs, mostly from graft donor cells, obtained 360 days after TCRalphabeta/CD19-depleted stem cell transplant. The receptor was isolated from a boy less than two years old who had a stem cell transplant for Wiskott-Aldrich syndrome, so the T cells may come from the graft donor. The CDR3 DNA sequence: TGTGCCACCGCCCAGGGGGCGCGGGGCTACACCTTC. Amino acid sequence: CATAQGARGYTF.